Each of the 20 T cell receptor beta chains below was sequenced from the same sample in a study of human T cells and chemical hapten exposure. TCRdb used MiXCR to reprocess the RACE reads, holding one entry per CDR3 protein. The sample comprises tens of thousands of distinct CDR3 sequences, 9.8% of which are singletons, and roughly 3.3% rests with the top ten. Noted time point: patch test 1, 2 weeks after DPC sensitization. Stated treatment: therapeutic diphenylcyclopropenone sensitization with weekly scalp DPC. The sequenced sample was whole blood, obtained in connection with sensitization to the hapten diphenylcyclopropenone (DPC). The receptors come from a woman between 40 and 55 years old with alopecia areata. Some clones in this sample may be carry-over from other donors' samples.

The CDR3 loop reads CASSYRGGAAETQYF. The CDR3 bases are TGTGCCAGCAGTTACCGCGGGGGGGCCGCAGAGACCCAGTACTTC. The chain joins TRBV6-5 to TRBJ2-5; TRBD2 agrees at 9 bases. V trimming: 2 bases; J trimming: 4 bases; junction bases outside the gene matches: 5. The germline V gene encodes CDR1 MNHEY and CDR2 SVGAGI. The CDR3 totals 15 residues.

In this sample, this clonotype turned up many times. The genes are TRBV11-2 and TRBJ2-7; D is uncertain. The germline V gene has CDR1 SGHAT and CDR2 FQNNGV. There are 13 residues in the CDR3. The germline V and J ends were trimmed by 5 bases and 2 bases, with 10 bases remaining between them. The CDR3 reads CASSPTQTYEQYF. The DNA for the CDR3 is TGTGCCAGCAGCCCGACACAAACCTACGAGCAGTACTTC.

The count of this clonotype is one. CDR3 loop: CASSSGQVPETQYF. Here the CDR3 DNA reads TGTGCCAGCAGCTCTGGACAGGTGCCGGAGACCCAGTACTTC. This rearrangement joins TRBV5-5 to TRBJ2-5; 7 nucleotides line up with TRBD1. The germline gives CDR1 SGHKS, CDR2 YYEKEE (reference sequence). CDR3 size: 14 residues. The ends lost 3 bases at V and 5 bases at J; junction bases unmatched: 7.

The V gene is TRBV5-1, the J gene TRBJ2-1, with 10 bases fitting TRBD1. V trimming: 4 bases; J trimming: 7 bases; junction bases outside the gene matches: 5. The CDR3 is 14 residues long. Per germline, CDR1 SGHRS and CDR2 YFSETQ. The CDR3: CASSLPGQGNEQFF. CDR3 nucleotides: TGCGCCAGCAGCCTGCCGGGACAGGGGAATGAGCAGTTCTTC.

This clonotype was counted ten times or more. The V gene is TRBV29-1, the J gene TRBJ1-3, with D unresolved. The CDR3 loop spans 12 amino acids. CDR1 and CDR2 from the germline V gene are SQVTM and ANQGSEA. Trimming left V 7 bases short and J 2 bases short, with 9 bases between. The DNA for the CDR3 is TGCAGCGCGGACGCCGCTGGAAACACCATATATTTT. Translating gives CSADAAGNTIYF.

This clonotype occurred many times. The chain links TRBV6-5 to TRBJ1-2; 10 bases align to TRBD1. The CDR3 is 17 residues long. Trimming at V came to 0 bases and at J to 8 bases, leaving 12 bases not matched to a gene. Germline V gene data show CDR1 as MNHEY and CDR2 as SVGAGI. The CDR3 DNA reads TGTGCCAGCAGTTACTCGTTTACCGGGACAGGGGTAGGAGGCTACACCTTC. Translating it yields CASSYSFTGTGVGGYTF.

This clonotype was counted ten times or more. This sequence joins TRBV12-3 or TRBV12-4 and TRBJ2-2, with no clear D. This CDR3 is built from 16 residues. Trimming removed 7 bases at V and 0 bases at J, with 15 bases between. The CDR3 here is CASKSVLSANTGELFF. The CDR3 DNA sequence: TGTGCCAGCAAAAGTGTCCTTTCGGCGAACACCGGGGAGCTGTTTTTT.

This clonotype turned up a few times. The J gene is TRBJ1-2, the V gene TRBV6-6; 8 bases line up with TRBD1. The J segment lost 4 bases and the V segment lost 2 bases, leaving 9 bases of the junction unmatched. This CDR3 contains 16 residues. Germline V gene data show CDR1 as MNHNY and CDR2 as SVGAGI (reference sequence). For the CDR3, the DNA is TGTGCCAGCAGTTACGACGCAGGGGGCCATGGCTATGGCTACACCTTC. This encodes CASSYDAGGHGYGYTF.

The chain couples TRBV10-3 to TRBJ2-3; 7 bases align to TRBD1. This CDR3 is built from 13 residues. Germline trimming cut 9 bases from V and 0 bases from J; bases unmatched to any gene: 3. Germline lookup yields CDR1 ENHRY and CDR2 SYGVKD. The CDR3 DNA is TGTGCCATTCGGACAGGTAGCACAGATACGCAGTATTTT. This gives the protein CAIRTGSTDTQYF.

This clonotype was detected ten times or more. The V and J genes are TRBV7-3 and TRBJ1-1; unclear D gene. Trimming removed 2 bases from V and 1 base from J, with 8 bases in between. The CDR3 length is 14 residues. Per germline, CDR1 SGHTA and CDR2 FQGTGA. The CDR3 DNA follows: TGTGCCAGCAGCTTAGGACTAACGAACACTGAAGCTTTCTTT. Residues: CASSLGLTNTEAFF.

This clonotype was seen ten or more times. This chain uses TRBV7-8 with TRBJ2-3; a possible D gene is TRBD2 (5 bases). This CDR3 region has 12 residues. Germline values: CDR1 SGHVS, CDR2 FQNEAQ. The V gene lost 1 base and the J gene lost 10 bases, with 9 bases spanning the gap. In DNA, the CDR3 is TGTGCCAGCAGCTTAGGGGGAGTGGCGCAGTATTTT. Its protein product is CASSLGGVAQYF.

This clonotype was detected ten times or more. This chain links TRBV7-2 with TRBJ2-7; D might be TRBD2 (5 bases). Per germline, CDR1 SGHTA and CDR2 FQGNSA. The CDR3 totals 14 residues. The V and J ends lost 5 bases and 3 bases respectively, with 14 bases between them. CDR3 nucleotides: TGTGCCAGCAGCATAGAGGGCGGCTTCTACGAGCAGTACTTC. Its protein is CASSIEGGFYEQYF. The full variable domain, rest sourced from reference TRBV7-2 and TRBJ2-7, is GAGVSQSPSNKVTEKGKDVELRCDPISGHTALYWYRQSLGQGLEFLIYFQGNSAPDKSGLPSDRFSAERTGGSVSTLTIQRTQQEDSAVYLCASSIEGGFYEQYFGPGTRLTVT.

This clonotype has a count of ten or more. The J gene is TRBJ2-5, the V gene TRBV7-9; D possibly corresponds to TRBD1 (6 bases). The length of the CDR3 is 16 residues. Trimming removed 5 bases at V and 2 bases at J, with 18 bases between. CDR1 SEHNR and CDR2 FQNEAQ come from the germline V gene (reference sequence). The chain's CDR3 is CASSEDTGPPQETQYF. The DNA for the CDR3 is TGTGCCAGCAGCGAAGATACAGGGCCCCCTCAAGAGACCCAGTACTTC. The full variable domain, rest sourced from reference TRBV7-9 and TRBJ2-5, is DTGVSQNPRHKITKRGQNVTFRCDPISEHNRLYWYRQTLGQGPEFLTYFQNEAQLEKSRLLSDRFSAERPKGSFSTLEIQRTEQGDSAMYLCASSEDTGPPQETQYFGPGTRLLVL.

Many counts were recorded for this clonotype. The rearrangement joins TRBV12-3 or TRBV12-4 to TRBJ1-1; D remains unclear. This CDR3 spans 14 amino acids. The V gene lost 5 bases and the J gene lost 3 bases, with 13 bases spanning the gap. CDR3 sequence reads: CASSAPGSYTEAFF. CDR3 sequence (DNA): TGTGCCAGCAGTGCCCCCGGGTCTTACACTGAAGCTTTCTTT.

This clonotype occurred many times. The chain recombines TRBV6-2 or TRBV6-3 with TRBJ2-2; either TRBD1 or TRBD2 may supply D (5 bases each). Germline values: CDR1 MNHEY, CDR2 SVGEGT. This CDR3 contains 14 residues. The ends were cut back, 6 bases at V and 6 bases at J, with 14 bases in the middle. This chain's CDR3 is CASREARDAGELFF. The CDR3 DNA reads TGTGCCAGCAGAGAGGCCAGGGACGCCGGGGAGCTGTTTTTT.

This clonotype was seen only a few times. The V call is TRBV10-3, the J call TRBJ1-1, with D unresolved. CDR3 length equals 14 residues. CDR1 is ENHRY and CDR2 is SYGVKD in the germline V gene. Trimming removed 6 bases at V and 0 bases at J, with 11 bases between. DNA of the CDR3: TGTGCCATCAGGGAACAGCTCATGAACACTGAAGCTTTCTTT. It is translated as CAIREQLMNTEAFF.

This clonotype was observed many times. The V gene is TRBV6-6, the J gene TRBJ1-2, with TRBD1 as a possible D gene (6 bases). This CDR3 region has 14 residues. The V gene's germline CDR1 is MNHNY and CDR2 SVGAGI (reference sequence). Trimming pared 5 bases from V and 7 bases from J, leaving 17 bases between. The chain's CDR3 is CASSPPGEQGGYTF. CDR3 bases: TGTGCCAGCAGTCCGCCAGGGGAGCAAGGTGGCTACACCTTC.

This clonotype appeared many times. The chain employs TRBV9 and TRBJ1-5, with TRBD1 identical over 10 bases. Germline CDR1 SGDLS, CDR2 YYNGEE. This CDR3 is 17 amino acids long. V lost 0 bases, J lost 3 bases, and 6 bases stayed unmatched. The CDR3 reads CASSVVGQGTDNQPQHF. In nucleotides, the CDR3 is TGTGCCAGCAGCGTAGTGGGACAGGGGACGGACAATCAGCCCCAGCATTTT.

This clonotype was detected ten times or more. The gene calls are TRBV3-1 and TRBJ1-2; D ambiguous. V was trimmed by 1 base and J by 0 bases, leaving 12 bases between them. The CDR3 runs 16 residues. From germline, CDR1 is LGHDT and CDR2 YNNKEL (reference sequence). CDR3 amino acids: CASSQGTPTPNYGYTF. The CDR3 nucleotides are TGTGCCAGCAGCCAAGGGACTCCTACTCCTAACTATGGCTACACCTTC.

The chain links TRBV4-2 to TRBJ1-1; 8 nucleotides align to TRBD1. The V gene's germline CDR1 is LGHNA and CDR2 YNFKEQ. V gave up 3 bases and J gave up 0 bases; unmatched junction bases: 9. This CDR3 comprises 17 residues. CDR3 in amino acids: CASSHGQGRNMNTEAFF. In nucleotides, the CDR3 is TGTGCCAGCAGCCACGGACAGGGACGAAACATGAACACTGAAGCTTTCTTT.